These T cell receptor beta chains were read from a single sample in a study of cytomegalovirus exposure and HLA in healthy donors. TCRdb's copy holds only in-frame clones and misses some; the assay was immunoSEQ multiplex PCR. This table has around 110,000 clones, around 62% appearing once. Sequences were obtained from PBMCs. All receptors come from a woman between 40 and 50 years old in good health and CMV-seropositive. Both conserved end residues are part of each CDR3. A D gene is named only where the DNA matches it firmly. The size entry is marked missing in some rows and otherwise reads once, few, many or a size class.

TRBJ1-1,10,TRBV29-1,TRBD1,-,TGCAGCGTACGGGACAGTGAAGCTTTCTTT,CSVRDSEAFF
TRBJ1-1,15,TRBV30,-,-,TGTGCCTGGACGGTGCTTTCTGGGGCGCGGACTGAAGCTTTCTTT,CAWTVLSGARTEAFF
TRBJ1-1,15,TRBV5-4,TRBD1,-,TGTGCCAGCAGCATGGGACAGCCCGGGAACACTGAAGCTTTCTTT,CASSMGQPGNTEAFF
TRBJ2-1,17,TRBV5-1,TRBD1,-,TGCGCCAGCAGCTTGGAGGGGGCTATGAGCTCCTACAATGAGCAGTTCTTC,CASSLEGAMSSYNEQFF
TRBJ2-7,14,TRBV19,-,-,TGTGCCAGTAGTATAATTGGCAGGGCGAGCGAGCAGTACTTC,CASSIIGRASEQYF
TRBJ2-5,14,TRBV6-1,-,-,TGTGCCAGCTCTCCCGAAGGGGGGGTGAAGACCCAGTACTTC,CASSPEGGVKTQYF
TRBJ1-2,14,TRBV6-5,TRBD1,-,TGTGCCAGCAGTTACCAGGGGGAAGGCTATGGCTACACCTTC,CASSYQGEGYGYTF
TRBJ2-1,14,TRBV27,-,-,TGTGCCAGCAGCTACCTAGGCCCCTACAATGAGCAGTTCTTC,CASSYLGPYNEQFF
TRBJ2-7,16,TRBV25-1,TRBD1,few,TGTGCCAGCAGTGATCCAGGACAGGGAAAGGTCTACGAGCAGTACTTC,CASSDPGQGKVYEQYF
TRBJ1-3,17,TRBV5-1,-,-,TGCGCCAGCAGCTTGGCCGATACAGGCCTCTCTGGAAACACCATATATTTT,CASSLADTGLSGNTIYF
TRBJ2-5,14,TRBV7-9,-,few,TGTGCCAGCAGCAGACAGAGCCTCGGGGAGACCCAGTACTTC,CASSRQSLGETQYF
TRBJ2-1,17,TRBV4-2,TRBD2,-,TGTGCCAGCAGCCAAGAAGTGGCTAGCGGGAGGGCAGGCGAGCAGTTCTTC,CASSQEVASGRAGEQFF
TRBJ2-5,15,TRBV6-6,TRBD2,few,TGTGCCAGCAGTCCTCCGACTAGCCGCCAAGAGACCCAGTACTTC,CASSPPTSRQETQYF
TRBJ1-1,12,TRBV29-1,TRBD1,-,TGCAGCGTTGGGACAGGGAACACTGAAGCTTTCTTT,CSVGTGNTEAFF
TRBJ1-1,14,TRBV7-3,TRBD1,-,TGTGCCAGCAGCCCAACCGGGACAGGGGGTCAGGCTTTCTTT,CASSPTGTGGQAFF
TRBJ2-7,14,TRBV4-1,-,-,TGCGCCAGCCTAAACACCGGGGGCTCCTACGAGCAGTACTTC,CASLNTGGSYEQYF
TRBJ2-7,14,TRBV6-5,-,-,TGTGCCAGCAGTTACCGGGAGTCTAAATACGAGCAGTACTTC,CASSYRESKYEQYF
TRBJ2-7,15,TRBV11-2,TRBD2,few,TGTGCCAGCAGCCTCGGGACTAGCGGGGTCTACGAGCAGTACTTC,CASSLGTSGVYEQYF
TRBJ2-2,17,TRBV4-2,TRBD2,once,TGTGCCAGCAGCCAAGATCGGTCCCGGGAGGGCCCCGGGGAGCTGTTTTTT,CASSQDRSREGPGELFF
TRBJ1-1,15,TRBV7-8,-,-,TGTGCCAGCAGCTTAGTAGTCAGGTCTGGCACTGAAGCTTTCTTT,CASSLVVRSGTEAFF
TRBJ2-7,15,TRBV18,-,-,TGTGCCAGCTCATCCCTAGCCGCGGCTCCCTACGAGCAGTACTTC,CASSSLAAAPYEQYF
TRBJ2-1,19,TRBV7-9,TRBD2,-,TGTGCCAGCAGCAAAGTGGGGACTAGCGGGAGGGCCCCCTACAATGAGCAGTTCTTC,CASSKVGTSGRAPYNEQFF
TRBJ2-2,14,TRBV18,-,-,TGTGCCAGCTCACCACCGGCAGGCACCGGGGAGCTGTTTTTT,CASSPPAGTGELFF
TRBJ1-1,15,TRBV15,-,-,TGTGCCACCAGCAGAGTCAGGGGAAAGAACACTGAAGCTTTCTTT,CATSRVRGKNTEAFF
TRBJ2-7,13,TRBV28,TRBD1,-,TGTGCCATCACCGGGACAGGGGCCTACGAGCAGTACTTC,CAITGTGAYEQYF
TRBJ2-1,16,TRBV19,TRBD2,few,TGTGCCAGTAGTATAGATACTAGCGGGAGGGCGGATGAGCAGTTCTTC,CASSIDTSGRADEQFF